The next 13 T cell receptor beta chains were all read from a single sample in a study of blood T cells in healthy people across ages. The use of a sample-barcoded 5' primer and a J-beta primer mix characterized a second PCR of roughly 6 to 12 cycles. MiXCR, run by TCRdb on the 5' RACE reads, gives a single entry per CDR3 protein. The profile shows 1.5 million to 2 million distinct CDR3 sequences, roughly 30% of them singletons. Sequences were obtained from blood. The receptor set was obtained from a woman in her thirties in good health.

The V call is TRBV6-1, the J call TRBJ1-4; 7 nucleotides align to TRBD1. V gave up 4 bases and J gave up 10 bases; unmatched junction bases: 9. Germline loops: CDR1 MNHNS, CDR2 SASEGT. The CDR3 has 14 residues. CDR3 in amino acids: CASSGDRRMVKLFF. The CDR3 nucleotides read TGTGCCAGCAGTGGGGACAGACGAATGGTAAAACTGTTTTTT.

The V gene is TRBV27, the J gene TRBJ2-5, with 7 bases fitting TRBD2. The J call may be wrong; the DNA end is better matched by TRBJ2-7. CDR3 length: 15 residues. Germline values: CDR1 MNHEY, CDR2 SMNVEV (reference sequence). The CDR3 nucleotides read TGTGCCAGCAGTCTCTATAGCGGGTCCCTCTACGAGCAGTACTTC. Encoded protein: CASSLYSGSLYEQYF.

The genes are TRBV3-1 and TRBJ2-7; D is unclear. Germline lookup yields CDR1 LGHDT and CDR2 YNNKEL (reference sequence). There are 12 residues in the CDR3. Trimming removed 6 bases from V and 2 bases from J, with 8 bases in between. The chain's CDR3 is CASRGMTYEQYF. CDR3 bases: TGTGCCAGCAGGGGGATGACCTACGAGCAGTACTTC.

This clonotype turned up a few times. V and J are TRBV11-2 and TRBJ2-1; D tentatively reads TRBD1 or TRBD2 (5 bases each). Trimming stripped 6 bases from V and 0 bases from J, with 15 bases between. Germline values: CDR1 SGHAT, CDR2 FQNNGV. The CDR3 extends over 16 amino acids. This CDR3 is CASRLTGTASYNEQFF. CDR3 in DNA: TGTGCCAGCAGACTGACCGGGACCGCCTCCTACAATGAGCAGTTCTTC.

The V gene is TRBV30, the J gene TRBJ2-6; D is perhaps TRBD1 (6 bases). Germline CDR1 is GTSNPN and CDR2 is SVGIG (reference sequence). There are 14 residues in the CDR3. V was clipped by 5 bases and J by 2 bases, with 10 bases between them. CDR3 coding DNA: TGTGCCTGGGAACACAGGGCTGGGGCCAACGTCCTGACTTTC. Encoded protein: CAWEHRAGANVLTF.

The rearrangement joins TRBV11-2 to TRBJ2-1; 9 bases line up with TRBD1. This CDR3 is built from 15 residues. Germline V gene lookup returns CDR1 SGHAT and CDR2 FQNNGV. The V and J ends lost 5 bases and 7 bases, in that order; junction bases with no gene match: 9. The CDR3 spells CASSHWGDRVNEQFF. The CDR3 nucleotides are TGTGCCAGCAGCCACTGGGGGGACAGGGTTAATGAGCAGTTCTTC.

V and J are TRBV24-1 and TRBJ2-7, with D perhaps matching TRBD2 (6 bases). With 5 bases removed from V and 0 bases from J, the gap between germline ends came to 13 bases. The CDR3 totals 15 residues. The germline V gene has CDR1 KGHDR and CDR2 SFDVKD. The CDR3 spells CATSAPRDNSYEQYF. CDR3 sequence (DNA): TGTGCCACCAGTGCCCCGCGGGATAACTCCTACGAGCAGTACTTC.

V usage is TRBV29-1 and J usage is TRBJ1-1; perhaps TRBD1 as D (6 bases). Germline V gene data show CDR1 as SQVTM and CDR2 as ANQGSEA. The CDR3 covers 11 residues. V lost 6 bases and J 6 bases, leaving 11 bases between the germline ends. Written as DNA, the CDR3 is TGCAGCGTGCGAGGGGGGTCTGAAGCTTTCTTT. Translating gives CSVRGGSEAFF.

This clonotype was picked up a small number of times. The chain is built from TRBV6-5 and TRBJ1-1; 7 bases are a match to TRBD1. Germline V gives CDR1 MNHEY, CDR2 SVGAGI. This CDR3 comprises 14 residues. The V and J ends lost 7 bases and 1 base, in that order; junction bases with no gene match: 6. CDR3 DNA sequence: TGTGCCAGCAACCGACAGGGCAGGAACACTGAAGCTTTCTTT. Amino acids: CASNRQGRNTEAFF.

This clonotype was counted at least ten times. The J gene is TRBJ2-3, the V gene TRBV20-1, with a weak D call TRBD2 (6 bases). This CDR3 has 15 amino acids. Germline CDR1 DFQATT, CDR2 SNEGSKA (reference sequence). V gave up 5 bases and J gave up 0 bases, with 15 bases separating them. As DNA, the CDR3 is TGCAGTGCTTCCCCCGGTAGCGGCAGCACAGATACGCAGTATTTT. Its protein product is CSASPGSGSTDTQYF.

This clonotype was seen many times. The CDR3 DNA reads as TGTGCCAGCAGACCAGGGACAGGGCTGGCCGAGCAGTACTTC. Protein sequence: CASRPGTGLAEQYF. V and J are TRBV6-6 and TRBJ2-7; 9 bases agree with TRBD1. The CDR3 extends over 14 amino acids. The V and J ends lost 6 bases and 6 bases, in that order; junction bases with no gene match: 9. Germline values: CDR1 MNHNY, CDR2 SVGAGI (reference sequence).

The chain carries TRBV6-5 and TRBJ2-2, with TRBD2 as a possible D gene (6 bases). Deletions cut 8 bases from V and 6 bases from J, with 16 bases between. The CDR3 covers 14 residues. Germline CDR1 is MNHEY and CDR2 is SVGAGI. The CDR3 nucleotides read TGTGCCAGCTCGGGACTTCCCGGCGCCGGGGAGCTGTTTTTT. The encoded protein is CASSGLPGAGELFF.

As regards this clonotype: At one end, the junction sequence differs from germline, possibly due to a read error. The chain links TRBV10-1 to TRBJ1-6, with D unresolved. The V gene's germline CDR1 is WNHNN and CDR2 SYGVQD (reference sequence). The CDR3 is 14 amino acids. Here the CDR3 reads CASSEGGILSPPHF. The CDR3 nucleotides read TGCGCCAGCAGTGAAGGCGGGATTCTTTCACCCCCCCACTTT.